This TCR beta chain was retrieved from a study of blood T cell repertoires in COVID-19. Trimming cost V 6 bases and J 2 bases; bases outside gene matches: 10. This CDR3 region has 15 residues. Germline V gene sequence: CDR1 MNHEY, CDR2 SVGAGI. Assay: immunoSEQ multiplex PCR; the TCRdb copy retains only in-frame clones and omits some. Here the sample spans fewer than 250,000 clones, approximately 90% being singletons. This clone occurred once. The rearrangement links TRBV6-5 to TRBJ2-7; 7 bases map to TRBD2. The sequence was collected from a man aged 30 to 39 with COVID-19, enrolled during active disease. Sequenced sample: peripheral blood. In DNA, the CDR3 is TGTGCCAGCAGACCCTCGAGCGGGGTGACCTACGAGCAGTACTTC. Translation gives CASRPSSGVTYEQYF.